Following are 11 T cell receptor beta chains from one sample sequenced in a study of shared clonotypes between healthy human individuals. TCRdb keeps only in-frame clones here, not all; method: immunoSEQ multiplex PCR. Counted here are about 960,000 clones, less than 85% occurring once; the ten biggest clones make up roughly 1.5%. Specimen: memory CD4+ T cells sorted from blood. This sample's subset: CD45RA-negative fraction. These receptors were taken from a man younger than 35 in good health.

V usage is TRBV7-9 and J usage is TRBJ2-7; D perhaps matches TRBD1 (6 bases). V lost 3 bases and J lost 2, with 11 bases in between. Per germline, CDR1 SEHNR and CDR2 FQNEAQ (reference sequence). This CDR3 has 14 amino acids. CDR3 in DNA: TGTGCCAGCAGCTTCGCAGGGGCCCCCTACGAGCAGTACTTC. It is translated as CASSFAGAPYEQYF.

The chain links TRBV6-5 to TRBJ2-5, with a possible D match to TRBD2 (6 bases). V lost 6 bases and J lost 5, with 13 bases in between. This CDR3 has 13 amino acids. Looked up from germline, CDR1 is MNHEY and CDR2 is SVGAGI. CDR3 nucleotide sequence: TGTGCCAGCAGAGTCGGAGGGCGGGAGACCCAGTACTTC. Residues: CASRVGGRETQYF.

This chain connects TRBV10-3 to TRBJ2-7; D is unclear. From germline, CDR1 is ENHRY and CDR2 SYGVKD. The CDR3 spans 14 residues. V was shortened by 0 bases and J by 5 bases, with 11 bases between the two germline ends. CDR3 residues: CAISESIGQDEQYF. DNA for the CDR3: TGTGCCATCAGTGAGTCGATTGGGCAGGACGAGCAGTACTTC.

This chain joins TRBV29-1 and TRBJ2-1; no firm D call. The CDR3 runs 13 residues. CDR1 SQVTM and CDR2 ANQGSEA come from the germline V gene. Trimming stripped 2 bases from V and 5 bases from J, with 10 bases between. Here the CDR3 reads CSVETDRHNEQFF. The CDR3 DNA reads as TGCAGCGTTGAAACCGATCGCCACAATGAGCAGTTCTTC.

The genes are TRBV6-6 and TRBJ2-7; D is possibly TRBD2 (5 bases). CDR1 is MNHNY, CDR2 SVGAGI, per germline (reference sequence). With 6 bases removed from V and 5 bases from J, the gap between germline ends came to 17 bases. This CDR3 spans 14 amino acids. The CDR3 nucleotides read TGTGCCAGCAGCCGAGTCCTAGCTTCCCACGAGCAGTACTTC. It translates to CASSRVLASHEQYF.

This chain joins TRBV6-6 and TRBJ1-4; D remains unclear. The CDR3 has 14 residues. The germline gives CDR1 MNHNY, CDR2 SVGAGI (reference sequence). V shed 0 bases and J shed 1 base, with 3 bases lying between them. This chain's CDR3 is CASSYSRTNEKLFF. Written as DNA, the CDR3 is TGTGCCAGCAGTTACTCTCGAACTAATGAAAAACTGTTTTTT.

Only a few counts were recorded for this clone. Here the CDR3 DNA reads TGTGCCAGCAGCCCAGCGGCGGGGGGGCCCTACGAGCAGTACTTC. Translation gives CASSPAAGGPYEQYF. This sequence joins TRBV7-8 and TRBJ2-7; TRBD2 agrees at 9 bases. V gave up 5 bases and J gave up 2 bases; unmatched junction bases: 7. CDR1 and CDR2 (germline): SGHVS, FQNEAQ. There are 15 residues in the CDR3.

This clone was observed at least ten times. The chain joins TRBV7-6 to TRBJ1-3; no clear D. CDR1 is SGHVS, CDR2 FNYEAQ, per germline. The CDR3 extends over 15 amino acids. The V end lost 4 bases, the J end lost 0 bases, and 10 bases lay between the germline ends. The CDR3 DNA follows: TGTGCCAGCAGCTCATGGGAGAGCTCTGGAAACACCATATATTTT. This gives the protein CASSSWESSGNTIYF.

CDR3 coding DNA: TGTGCCTGGAGACGGGCAGGGGGACAGGCTAATTCACCCCTCCACTTT. It is translated as CAWRRAGGQANSPLHF. The chain uses TRBV30 and TRBJ1-6; the match to TRBD1 covers 8 bases. This CDR3 comprises 16 residues. V lost 3 bases and J lost 6; bases outside the gene matches: 10. Germline V lookup: CDR1 GTSNPN, CDR2 SVGIG (reference sequence).

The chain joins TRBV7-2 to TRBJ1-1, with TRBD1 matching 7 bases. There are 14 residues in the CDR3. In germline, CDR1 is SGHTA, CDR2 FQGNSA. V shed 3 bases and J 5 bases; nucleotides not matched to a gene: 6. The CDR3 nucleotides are TGTGCCAGCAGCTTTACGACAGGGTTAACTGAAGCTTTCTTT. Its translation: CASSFTTGLTEAFF.

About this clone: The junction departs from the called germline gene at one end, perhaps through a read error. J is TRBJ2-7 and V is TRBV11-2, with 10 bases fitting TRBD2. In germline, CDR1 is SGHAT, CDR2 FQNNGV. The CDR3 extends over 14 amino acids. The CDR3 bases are TGTGCCAGCAGTTTAGCGGGAGGAGGGTACGAGCAGTACTTC. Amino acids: CASSLAGGGYEQYF.